The following is a T cell receptor beta chain sequence with its context. The assay was immunoSEQ multiplex PCR, and TCRdb's table has in-frame clones only and misses some. Of approximately 130,000 clones in the sample, roughly 79% were seen once. This entry is derived from a study of blood T cell repertoires in COVID-19. Turning to the study itself: Samples representing acute and convalescent COVID-19 were sourced from the United States, Italy and Spain. Sources were T cells, B-cell-depleted T cells, or PBMCs; the material itself was cDNA or gDNA.

The V end was cut by 6 bases, the J end by 5 bases, with 13 bases between. This CDR3 contains 13 residues. The V and J genes are TRBV12-3 or TRBV12-4 and TRBJ2-5; possibly TRBD2 for D (5 bases). The clonotype comes from a human donor in a cohort sampled during active COVID-19. Material: peripheral blood. Here the CDR3 DNA reads TGTGCCAGCAGCCCCGGGAATGGGGAGACCCAGTACTTC. It translates to CASSPGNGETQYF.